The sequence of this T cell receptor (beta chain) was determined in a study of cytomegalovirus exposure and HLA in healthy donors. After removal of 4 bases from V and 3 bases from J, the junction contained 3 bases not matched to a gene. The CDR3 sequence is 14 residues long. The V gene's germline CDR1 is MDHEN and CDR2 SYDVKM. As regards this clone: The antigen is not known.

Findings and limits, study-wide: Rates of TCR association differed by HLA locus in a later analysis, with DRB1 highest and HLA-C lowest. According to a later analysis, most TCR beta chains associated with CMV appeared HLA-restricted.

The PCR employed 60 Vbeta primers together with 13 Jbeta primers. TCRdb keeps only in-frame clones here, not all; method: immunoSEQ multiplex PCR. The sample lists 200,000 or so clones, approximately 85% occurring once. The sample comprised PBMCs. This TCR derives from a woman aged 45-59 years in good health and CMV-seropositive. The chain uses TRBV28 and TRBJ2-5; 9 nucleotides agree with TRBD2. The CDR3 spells CASSWREGKETQYF. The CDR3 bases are TGTGCCAGCAGTTGGCGGGAGGGCAAAGAGACCCAGTACTTC.